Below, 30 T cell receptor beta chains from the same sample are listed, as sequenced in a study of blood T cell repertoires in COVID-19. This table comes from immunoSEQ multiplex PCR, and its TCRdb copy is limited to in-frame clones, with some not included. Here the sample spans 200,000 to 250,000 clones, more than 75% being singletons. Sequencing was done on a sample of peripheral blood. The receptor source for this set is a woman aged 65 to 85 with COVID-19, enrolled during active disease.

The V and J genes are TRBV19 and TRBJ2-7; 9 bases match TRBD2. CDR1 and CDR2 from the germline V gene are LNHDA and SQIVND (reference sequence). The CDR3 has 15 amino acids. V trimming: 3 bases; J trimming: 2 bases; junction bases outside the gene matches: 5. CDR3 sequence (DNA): TGTGCCAGTAGTATCTTAGCGGGAGTAACCTACGAGCAGTACTTC. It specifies CASSILAGVTYEQYF. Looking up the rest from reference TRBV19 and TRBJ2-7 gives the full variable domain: DGGITQSPKYLFRKEGQNVTLSCEQNLNHDAMYWYRQDPGQGLRLIYYSQIVNDFQKGDIAEGYSVSREKKESFPLTVTSAQKNPTAFYLCASSILAGVTYEQYFGPGTRLTVT.

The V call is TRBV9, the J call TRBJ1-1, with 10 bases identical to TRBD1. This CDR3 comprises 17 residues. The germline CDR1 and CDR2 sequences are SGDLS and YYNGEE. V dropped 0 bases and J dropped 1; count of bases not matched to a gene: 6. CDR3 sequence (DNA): TGTGCCAGCAGCGTAGCAGGGACAGGGGCTTCGAACACTGAAGCTTTCTTT. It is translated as CASSVAGTGASNTEAFF. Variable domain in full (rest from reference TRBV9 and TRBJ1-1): DSGVTQTPKHLITATGQRVTLRCSPRSGDLSVYWYQQSLDQGLQFLIQYYNGEERAKGNILERFSAQQFPDLHSELNLSSLELGDSALYFCASSVAGTGASNTEAFFGQGTRLTVV.

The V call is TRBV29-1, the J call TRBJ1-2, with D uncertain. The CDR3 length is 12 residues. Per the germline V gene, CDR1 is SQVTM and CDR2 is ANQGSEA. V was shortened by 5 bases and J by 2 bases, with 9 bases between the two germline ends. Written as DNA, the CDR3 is TGCAGCGTTTATACGGGGAACTATGGCTACACCTTC. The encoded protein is CSVYTGNYGYTF.

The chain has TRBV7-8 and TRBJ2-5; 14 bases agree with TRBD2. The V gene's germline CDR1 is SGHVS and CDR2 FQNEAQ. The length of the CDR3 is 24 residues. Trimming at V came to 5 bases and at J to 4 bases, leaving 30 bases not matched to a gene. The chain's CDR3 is CASSPPIPVYPGLAGAGGGETQYF. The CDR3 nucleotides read TGTGCCAGCAGCCCCCCCATCCCCGTTTACCCGGGACTAGCGGGAGCGGGGGGTGGAGAGACCCAGTACTTC.

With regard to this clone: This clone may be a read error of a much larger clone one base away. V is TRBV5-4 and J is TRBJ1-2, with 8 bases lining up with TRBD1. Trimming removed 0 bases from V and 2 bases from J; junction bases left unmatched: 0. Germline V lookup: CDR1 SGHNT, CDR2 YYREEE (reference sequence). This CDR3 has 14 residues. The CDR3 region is CASSLGTGNYGYTF. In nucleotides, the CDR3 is TGTGCCAGCAGCTTGGGGACAGGGAACTATGGCTACACCTTC.

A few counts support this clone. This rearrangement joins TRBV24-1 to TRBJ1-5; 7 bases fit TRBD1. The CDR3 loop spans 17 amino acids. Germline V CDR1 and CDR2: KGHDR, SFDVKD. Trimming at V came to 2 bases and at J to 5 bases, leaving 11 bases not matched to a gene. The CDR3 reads CATSDSQREGAHQPQHF. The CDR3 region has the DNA TGTGCCACCAGTGATTCTCAGCGCGAGGGGGCCCATCAGCCCCAGCATTTT.

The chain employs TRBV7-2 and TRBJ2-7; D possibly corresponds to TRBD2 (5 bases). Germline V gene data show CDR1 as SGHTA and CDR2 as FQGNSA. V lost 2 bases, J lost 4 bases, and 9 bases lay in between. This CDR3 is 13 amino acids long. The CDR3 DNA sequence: TGTGCCAGCAGCTTACAGCGGAATTACGAGCAGTACTTC. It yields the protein CASSLQRNYEQYF.

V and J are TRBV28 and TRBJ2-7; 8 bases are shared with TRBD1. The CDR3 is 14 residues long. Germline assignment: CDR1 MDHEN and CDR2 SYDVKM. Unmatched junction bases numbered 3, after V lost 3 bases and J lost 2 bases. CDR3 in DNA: TGTGCCAGCAGTTTGCAGGGGGCCCCCTACGAGCAGTACTTC. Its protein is CASSLQGAPYEQYF.

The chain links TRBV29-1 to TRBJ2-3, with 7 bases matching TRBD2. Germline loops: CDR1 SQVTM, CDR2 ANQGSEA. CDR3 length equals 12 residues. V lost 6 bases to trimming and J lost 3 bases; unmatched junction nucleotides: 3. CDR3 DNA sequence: TGCAGCGTGAGCGGGATAACAGATACGCAGTATTTT. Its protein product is CSVSGITDTQYF.

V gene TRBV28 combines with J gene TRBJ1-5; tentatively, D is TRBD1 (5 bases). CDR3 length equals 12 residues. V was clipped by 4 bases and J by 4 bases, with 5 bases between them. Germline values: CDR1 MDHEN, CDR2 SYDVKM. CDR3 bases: TGTGCCAGCAGTTACAGGAATCAGCCCCAGCATTTT. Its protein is CASSYRNQPQHF.

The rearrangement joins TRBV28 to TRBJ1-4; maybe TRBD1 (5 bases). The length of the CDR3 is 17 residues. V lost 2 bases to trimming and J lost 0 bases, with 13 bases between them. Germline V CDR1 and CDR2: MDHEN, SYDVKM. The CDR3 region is CASSLPDILATNEKLFF. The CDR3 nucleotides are TGTGCCAGCAGTTTACCGGACATTCTTGCAACTAATGAAAAACTGTTTTTT.

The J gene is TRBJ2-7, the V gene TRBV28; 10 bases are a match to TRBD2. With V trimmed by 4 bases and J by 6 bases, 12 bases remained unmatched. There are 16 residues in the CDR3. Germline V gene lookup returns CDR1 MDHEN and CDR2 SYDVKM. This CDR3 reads CASSSSGSRVPPEQYF. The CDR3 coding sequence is TGTGCCAGCAGTTCTAGCGGGAGTAGGGTTCCCCCCGAGCAGTACTTC. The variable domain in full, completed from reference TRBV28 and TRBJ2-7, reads DVKVTQSSRYLVKRTGEKVFLECVQDMDHENMFWYRQDPGLGLRLIYFSYDVKMKEKGDIPEGYSVSREKKERFSLILESASTNQTSMYLCASSSSGSRVPPEQYFGPGTRLTVT.

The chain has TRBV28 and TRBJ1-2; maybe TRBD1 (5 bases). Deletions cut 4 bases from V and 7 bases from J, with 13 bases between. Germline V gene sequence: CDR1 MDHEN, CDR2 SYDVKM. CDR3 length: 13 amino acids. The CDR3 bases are TGTGCCAGCAGTTCCACAGGATATAGTGGCTACACCTTC. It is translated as CASSSTGYSGYTF.

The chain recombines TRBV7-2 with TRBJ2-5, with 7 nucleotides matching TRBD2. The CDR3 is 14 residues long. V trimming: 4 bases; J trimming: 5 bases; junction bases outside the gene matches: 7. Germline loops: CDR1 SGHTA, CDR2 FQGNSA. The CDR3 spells CASSSRTSDETQYF. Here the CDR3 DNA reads TGTGCCAGCAGCTCAAGGACTAGTGATGAGACCCAGTACTTC.

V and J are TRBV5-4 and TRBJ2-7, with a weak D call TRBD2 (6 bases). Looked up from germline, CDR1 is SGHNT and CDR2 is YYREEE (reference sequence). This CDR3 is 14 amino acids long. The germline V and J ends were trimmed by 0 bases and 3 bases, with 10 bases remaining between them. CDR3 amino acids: CASSLDGGNYEQYF. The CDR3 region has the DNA TGTGCCAGCAGCTTGGATGGCGGGAACTACGAGCAGTACTTC.

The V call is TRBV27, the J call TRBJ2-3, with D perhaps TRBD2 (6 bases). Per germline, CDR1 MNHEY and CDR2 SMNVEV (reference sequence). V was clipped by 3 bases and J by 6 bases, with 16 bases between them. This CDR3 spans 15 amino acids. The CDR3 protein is CASSFSAGTSDTQYF. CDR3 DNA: TGTGCCAGCAGTTTTAGTGCGGGGACCTCGGATACGCAGTATTTT.

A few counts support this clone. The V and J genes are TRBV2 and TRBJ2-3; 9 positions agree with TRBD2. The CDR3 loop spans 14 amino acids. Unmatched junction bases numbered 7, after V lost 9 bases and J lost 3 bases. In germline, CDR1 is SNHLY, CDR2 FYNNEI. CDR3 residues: CASLWREGTDTQYF. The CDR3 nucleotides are TGTGCCAGTCTTTGGCGGGAGGGAACAGATACGCAGTATTTT.

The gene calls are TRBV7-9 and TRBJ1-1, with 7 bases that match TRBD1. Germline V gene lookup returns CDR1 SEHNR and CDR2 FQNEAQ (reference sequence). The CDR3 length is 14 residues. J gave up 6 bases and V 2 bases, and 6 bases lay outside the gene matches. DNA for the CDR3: TGTGCCAGCAGCTTACCCCGGGACAGCTCTGAAGCTTTCTTT. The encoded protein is CASSLPRDSSEAFF.

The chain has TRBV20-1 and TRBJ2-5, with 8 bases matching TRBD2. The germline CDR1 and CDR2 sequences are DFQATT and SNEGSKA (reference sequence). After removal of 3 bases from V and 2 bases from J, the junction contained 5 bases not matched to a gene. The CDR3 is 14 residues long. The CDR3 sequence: CSASSPSGQETQYF. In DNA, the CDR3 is TGCAGTGCTAGTTCTCCTAGCGGGCAAGAGACCCAGTACTTC.

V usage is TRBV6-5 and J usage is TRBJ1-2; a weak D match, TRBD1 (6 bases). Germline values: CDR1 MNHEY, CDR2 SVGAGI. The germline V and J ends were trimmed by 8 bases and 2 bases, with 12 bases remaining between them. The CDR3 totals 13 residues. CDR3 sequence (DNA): TGTGCCAGCTTGGGGGCAGGAAACTATGGCTACACCTTC. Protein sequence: CASLGAGNYGYTF.

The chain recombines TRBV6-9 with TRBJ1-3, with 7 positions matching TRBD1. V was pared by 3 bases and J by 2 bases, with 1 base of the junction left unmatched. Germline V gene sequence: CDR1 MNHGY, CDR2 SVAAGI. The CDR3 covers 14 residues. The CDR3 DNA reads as TGTGCCAGCAGTTACAGGGGGACTGGAAACACCATATATTTT. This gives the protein CASSYRGTGNTIYF.

The CDR3 bases are TGTGCCAGCAGTTCCCCACGAGACTCAAACATTCAGTACTTC. The encoded protein is CASSSPRDSNIQYF. The chain couples TRBV6-5 to TRBJ2-4; no definite D call. The CDR3 totals 14 residues. Germline V gene sequence: CDR1 MNHEY, CDR2 SVGAGI. V shed 4 bases and J shed 6 bases, with 13 bases lying between them.

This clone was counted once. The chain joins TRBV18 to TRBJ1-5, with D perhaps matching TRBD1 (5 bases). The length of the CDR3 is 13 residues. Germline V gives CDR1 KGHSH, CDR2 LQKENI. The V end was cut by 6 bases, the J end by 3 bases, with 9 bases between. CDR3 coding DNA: TGTGCCAGCTCCGACAGCCCCAATCAGCCCCAGCATTTT. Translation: CASSDSPNQPQHF.

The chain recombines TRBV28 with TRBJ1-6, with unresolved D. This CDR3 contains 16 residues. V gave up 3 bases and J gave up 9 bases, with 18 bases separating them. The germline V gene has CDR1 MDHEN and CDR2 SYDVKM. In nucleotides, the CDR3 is TGTGCCAGCAGTTTTGGTGGACTTACCCGGGGTTCACCCCTCCACTTT. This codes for CASSFGGLTRGSPLHF.

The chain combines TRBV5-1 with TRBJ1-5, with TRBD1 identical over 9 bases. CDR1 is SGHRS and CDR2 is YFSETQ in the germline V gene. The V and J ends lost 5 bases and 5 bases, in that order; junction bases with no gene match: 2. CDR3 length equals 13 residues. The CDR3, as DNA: TGCGCCAGCAGTACAGGGGGCGATCAGCCCCAGCATTTT. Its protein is CASSTGGDQPQHF.

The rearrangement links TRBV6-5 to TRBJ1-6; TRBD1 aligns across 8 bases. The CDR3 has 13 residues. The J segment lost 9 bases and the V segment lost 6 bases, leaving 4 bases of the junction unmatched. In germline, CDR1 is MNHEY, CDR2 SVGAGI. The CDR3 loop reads CASRTGGISPLHF. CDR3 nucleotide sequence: TGTGCCAGCAGAACAGGGGGGATTTCACCCCTCCACTTT.

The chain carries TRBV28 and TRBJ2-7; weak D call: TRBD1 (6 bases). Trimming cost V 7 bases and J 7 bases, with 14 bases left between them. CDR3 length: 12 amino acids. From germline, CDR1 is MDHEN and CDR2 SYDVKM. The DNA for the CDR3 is TGTGCCAGCATGGTAGGGGGTATGGAGCAGTACTTC. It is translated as CASMVGGMEQYF.

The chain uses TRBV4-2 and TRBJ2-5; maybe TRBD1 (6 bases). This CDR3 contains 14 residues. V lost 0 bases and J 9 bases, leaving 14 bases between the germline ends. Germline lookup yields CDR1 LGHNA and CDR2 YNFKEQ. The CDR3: CASSQDRGRMAQYF. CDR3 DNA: TGTGCCAGCAGCCAAGACAGGGGACGGATGGCCCAGTACTTC.

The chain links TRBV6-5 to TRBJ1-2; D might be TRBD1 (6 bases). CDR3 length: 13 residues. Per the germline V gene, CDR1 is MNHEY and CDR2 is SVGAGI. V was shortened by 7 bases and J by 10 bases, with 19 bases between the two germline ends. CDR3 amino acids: CASKMGAQTFYTF. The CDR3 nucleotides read TGTGCCAGCAAAATGGGGGCACAAACATTCTACACCTTC.

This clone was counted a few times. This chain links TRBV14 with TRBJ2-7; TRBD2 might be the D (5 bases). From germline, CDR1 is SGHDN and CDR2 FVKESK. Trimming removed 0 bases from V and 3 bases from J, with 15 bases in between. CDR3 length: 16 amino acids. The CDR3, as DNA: TGTGCCAGCAGCCAAGATTTTAGCGTAAGCAGCTACGAGCAGTACTTC. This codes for CASSQDFSVSSYEQYF.